Given below is one T cell receptor beta chain in context. Its antigen is not identified. The data stem from a study of Ad26.COV2.S vaccination and SARS-CoV-2 variants. On the study more broadly: Donor was one of the participants in the Ad26.COV2.S arm of the COV1001 trial. Findings of the study overall: Placebo recipients trailed vaccine recipients in spike-specific TCR breadth.

Assay: immunoSEQ multiplex PCR; the TCRdb copy retains only in-frame clones and omits some. The profile covers approximately 480,000 clones, with approximately 90% appearing a single time and 10% to 15% taken by the ten largest. Trimming stripped 2 bases from V and 7 bases from J, with 6 bases between. The CDR3 sequence is 11 residues long. The germline gives CDR1 GTSNPN, CDR2 SVGIG (reference sequence). Sample treatment: 15 to 20 received Ad26.COV2.S at low or high dose, single or two shots; about 5 received placebo; per-sample allocation not given. Day 63 after the first vaccine or placebo injection was the time point for sampling. A Boston adult aged 18-55 years was the donor. SARS-CoV-2 spike from the Wuhan strain was encoded by the vaccine, an Ad26 vector.

The specimen was peripheral blood, collected in a trial of Ad26.COV2.S vaccine versus placebo. This receptor was obtained from a person between 18 and 65 years old who received the Ad26.COV2.S COVID-19 vaccine or a placebo. The V and J genes are TRBV30 and TRBJ2-1; no definite D call. The CDR3 sequence: CAWSFVNEQFF. In DNA form, the CDR3 reads TGTGCCTGGAGTTTTGTGAATGAGCAGTTCTTC. Filled out from reference TRBV30 and TRBJ2-1, the complete variable domain reads SQTIHQWPATLVQPVGSPLSLECTVEGTSNPNLYWYRQAAGRGLQLLFYSVGIGQISSEVPQNLSASRPQDRQFILSSKKLLLSDSGFYLCAWSFVNEQFFGPGTRLTVL.